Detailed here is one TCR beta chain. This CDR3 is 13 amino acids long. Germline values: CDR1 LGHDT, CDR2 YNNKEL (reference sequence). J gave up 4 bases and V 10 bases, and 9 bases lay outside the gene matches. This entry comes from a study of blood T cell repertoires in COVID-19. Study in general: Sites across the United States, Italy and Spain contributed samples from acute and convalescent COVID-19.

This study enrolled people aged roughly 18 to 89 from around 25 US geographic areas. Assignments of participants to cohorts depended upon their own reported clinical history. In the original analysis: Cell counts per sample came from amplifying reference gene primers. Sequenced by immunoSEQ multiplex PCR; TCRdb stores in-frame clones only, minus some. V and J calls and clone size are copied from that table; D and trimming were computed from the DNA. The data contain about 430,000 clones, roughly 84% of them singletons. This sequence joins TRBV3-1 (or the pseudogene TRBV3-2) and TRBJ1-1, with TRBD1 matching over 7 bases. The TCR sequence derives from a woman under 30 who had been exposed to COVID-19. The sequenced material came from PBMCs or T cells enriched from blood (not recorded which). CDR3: CATQGVRGTEAFF. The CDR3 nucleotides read TGTGCCACCCAGGGGGTACGGGGCACTGAAGCTTTCTTT.